The source of this TCR beta chain is a study of shared clonotypes between healthy human individuals. Only a few counts were recorded for this clone. Clones were sequenced by immunoSEQ multiplex PCR, and TCRdb holds only the in-frame ones, with some missing. The table has 950,000 to 1,300,000 clones, under 80% seen once; the top ten hold 1.4% to 1.5%. Germline CDR1 is MNHNS and CDR2 is SASEGT. The CDR3 has 14 residues. V trimming: 8 bases; J trimming: 9 bases; junction bases outside the gene matches: 13. Sequencing input: memory CD4+ T cells sorted from blood. Sample subset: CD45RA-negative fraction. This chain connects TRBV6-1 to TRBJ2-1; TRBD2 aligns across 7 bases. This clonotype was sampled from a young man in good health. CDR3 DNA sequence: TGTGCCAGCGCGGGAGAGGTATTTATAGGTGAGCAGTTCTTC. Translation: CASAGEVFIGEQFF.